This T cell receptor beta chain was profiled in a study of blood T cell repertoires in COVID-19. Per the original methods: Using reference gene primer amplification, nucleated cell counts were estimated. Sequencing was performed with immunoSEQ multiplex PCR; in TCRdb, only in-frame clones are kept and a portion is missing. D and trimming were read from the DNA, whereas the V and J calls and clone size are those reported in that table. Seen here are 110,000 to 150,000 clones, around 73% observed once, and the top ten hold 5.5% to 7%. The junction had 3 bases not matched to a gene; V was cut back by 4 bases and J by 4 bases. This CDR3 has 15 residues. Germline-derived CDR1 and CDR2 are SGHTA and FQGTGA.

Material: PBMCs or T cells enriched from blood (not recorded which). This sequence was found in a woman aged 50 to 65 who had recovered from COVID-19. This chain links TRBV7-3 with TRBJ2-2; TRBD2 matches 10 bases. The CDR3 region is CASSSASGGTGELFF. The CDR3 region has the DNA TGTGCCAGCAGCTCAGCTAGCGGGGGCACCGGGGAGCTGTTTTTT.